Each of the 6 T cell receptor beta chains below was sequenced from the same sample in a study of memory CD4+ T cells and cytomegalovirus serostatus. The sort gate was single viable CD3+CD4+CD8-CD45RO+ cells for memory CD4+ T cells. Assay used: immunoSEQ multiplex PCR; TCRdb lists only in-frame clones, some missing. The sample includes around 60,000 clones, approximately 77% of them seen just once. Sequencing input: memory CD4+ T cells from blood. The receptors here all came from an adult in good health and CMV-seronegative. Some clones in this sample may be carry-over from other donors' samples.

This clone was seen more than once but under ten times. V and J are TRBV9 and TRBJ1-1; perhaps TRBD1 as D (6 bases). This CDR3 has 14 residues. In germline, CDR1 is SGDLS, CDR2 YYNGEE. V was pared by 3 bases and J by 0 bases, with 9 bases between. CDR3 residues: CASSERGLNTEAFF. CDR3 sequence (DNA): TGTGCCAGCAGCGAAAGGGGGTTGAACACTGAAGCTTTCTTT.

V usage is TRBV21-1 and J usage is TRBJ2-5; no DNA check was done on the table's D call, TRBD2. TRBV21-1 is designated a pseudogene. The CDR3 is 14 residues long. The CDR3: CASEGGGEPETQYF. The CDR3 nucleotides read TGTGCCAGCGAGGGAGGGGGGGAACCCGAGACCCAGTACTTC.

This chain connects TRBV9 to TRBJ2-5, with 7 bases that match TRBD1. The germline V gene encodes CDR1 SGDLS and CDR2 YYNGEE. The CDR3 spans 15 residues. V shed 5 bases and J 4 bases; nucleotides not matched to a gene: 11. The CDR3 sequence: CASSIQQGVGETQYF. Here the CDR3 DNA reads TGTGCCAGCAGTATTCAGCAGGGGGTAGGAGAGACCCAGTACTTC. The full variable domain, with the rest looked up from reference TRBV9 and TRBJ2-5, is DSGVTQTPKHLITATGQRVTLRCSPRSGDLSVYWYQQSLDQGLQFLIQYYNGEERAKGNILERFSAQQFPDLHSELNLSSLELGDSALYFCASSIQQGVGETQYFGPGTRLLVL.

The chain couples TRBV6-1 to TRBJ1-3; no firm D call. The CDR3 loop spans 14 amino acids. CDR1 is MNHNS and CDR2 is SASEGT in the germline V gene. Trimming removed 5 bases at V and 4 bases at J, with 12 bases between. The CDR3 bases are TGTGCCAGCAGTCAGGAGCGGCTAGGAAACACCATATATTTT. This codes for CASSQERLGNTIYF.

This clone appeared a single time. The V call is TRBV7-3, the J call TRBJ2-1; D is possibly TRBD1 or TRBD2 (6 bases each). The V gene lost 3 bases and the J gene lost 4 bases, with 22 bases spanning the gap. The CDR3 runs 18 residues. Germline values: CDR1 SGHTA, CDR2 FQGTGA. DNA of the CDR3: TGTGCCAGCAGCTTCGCTAGTTCGGGGGCGGGCTATTACAATGAGCAGTTCTTC. This gives the protein CASSFASSGAGYYNEQFF. Looking up the rest from reference TRBV7-3 and TRBJ2-1 gives the full variable domain: GAGVSQTPSNKVTEKGKYVELRCDPISGHTALYWYRQSLGQGPEFLIYFQGTGAADDSGLPNDRFFAVRPEGSVSTLKIQRTERGDSAVYLCASSFASSGAGYYNEQFFGPGTRLTVL.

This chain links TRBV28 with TRBJ1-5, with D tentatively TRBD1 (6 bases). CDR3 length: 15 amino acids. Deletions cut 7 bases from V and 2 bases from J, with 15 bases between. Germline-derived CDR1 and CDR2 are MDHEN and SYDVKM. The CDR3 DNA is TGTGCCAGCAAATATGACAGGTACGGCAATCAGCCCCAGCATTTT. It is translated as CASKYDRYGNQPQHF.